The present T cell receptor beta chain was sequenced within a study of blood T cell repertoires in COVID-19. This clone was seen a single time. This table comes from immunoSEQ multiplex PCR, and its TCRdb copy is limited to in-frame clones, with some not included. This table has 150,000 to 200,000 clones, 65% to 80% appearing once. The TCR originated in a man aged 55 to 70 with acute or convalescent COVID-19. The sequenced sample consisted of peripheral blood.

DNA for the CDR3: TGTGCCAGCAGCTTAGGTACAGGGCGGTGGGATCAGCCCCAGCATTTT. It specifies CASSLGTGRWDQPQHF. The rearrangement uses TRBV7-2 and TRBJ1-5, with D maybe TRBD1 (6 bases). V lost 1 base, J lost 5 bases, and 15 bases lay in between. CDR1 and CDR2 (germline): SGHTA, FQGNSA. The CDR3 consists of 16 residues.